This T cell receptor (beta chain) was obtained from a study of cytomegalovirus exposure and HLA in healthy donors (dated by TCRdb to 2016 to 2017). With respect to the entire study: An earlier analysis of around 600 of the donors reported more than 250 Gb of sequence data and roughly 110 million unique TCR beta sequences from 150 million to 200 million T cells. In a later analysis, previously published TCR beta repertoires from 666 donors were re-analyzed and high-resolution HLA genotyping was added so that TCR occurrence patterns could be studied. Every discovery cohort repertoire had been produced on one sequencing platform. Of the roughly 400 genotyped donors, over 80% were placed in the genetic ancestry cluster associated with self-reported Caucasian donors. An earlier analysis of 587 of the donors applied high-throughput TCR beta sequencing to assess whether each TCR beta V gene segment acted as functional or pseudogenic. Along with the roughly 710-subject first cohort, a separate validation cohort of more than 90 different subjects was used. The study profiled the T cell repertoires of hundreds of subjects by immunosequencing and related them to cytomegalovirus serostatus. Rather than using new phenotypic data, the later analysis identified candidate immune exposures from TCR beta sequences and from how often those sequences occurred across donors. Typing coverage varied by locus: about 620-630 donors for A, B, C, DRB1 and DQB1; approximately 520 for DQA1; approximately 570 for DPA1; fewer than 480 for DPB1. HLA typing covered class I and class II loci at four-digit resolution. The study combined high-throughput TCR immunosequencing, statistical association of individual TCRs with disease status, and machine learning to predict cytomegalovirus infection status. An early release that covered about 600 HLA-typed donors contained around 300 gigabases of sequencing data and tens of millions of unique TCR sequences. Donor age, sex, ethnicity and CMV serostatus were compiled alongside the repertoire data. Among approximately 370 genotyped donors of the cohort, an average of approximately 220,000 unique TCR beta nucleotide sequences was sequenced per donor, of which about 18% were non-productive. Four to six DR-DQ haplotypes were handled as single units for association and clustering, since linkage in the cohort was strong. The study was designed to test whether signatures of past pathogen exposure could be identified by cataloging public T cell receptors. In a later genetic analysis, genome-wide SNP genotypes for about three fifths of the roughly 670 donors were used, and that subset was treated as a discovery cohort.

With respect to this clone: What antigen it recognizes has not been identified. No base qualities exist here, and no much larger clone lies one base off it.

The library relied on the immunoSEQ multiplex PCR assay. A mixture of 60 forward primers for TCR Vbeta segments and 13 reverse primers for TCR Jbeta segments was used in the multiplex PCR. The CDR3 region of rearranged TCR beta genes was amplified from genomic DNA by a multiplex PCR assay. On the Illumina HiSeq System, the amplified TCR beta libraries were sequenced as 87-base-pair reads. Concerning the study's data processing: A later analysis counted tens of millions of unique TCR beta chains across the 550 to 700 repertoires, and some 12 million of these chains were shared by at least two donors. A nearest-neighbor algorithm error-corrected the raw reads and collapsed the reads into unique sequences, merging closely related sequences to remove PCR and sequencing errors. To assign V, D and J gene segments, CDR3 sequences were aligned to IMGT reference sequences. For a sequence to be retained, a match of at least six nucleotides was required to both a V gene segment and a J gene segment. Rearrangements were classified as productive when the CDR3 lacked stop codons and remained in frame with V and J, and all other rearrangements were classified as non-productive. Following IMGT convention, CDR3 was defined as the stretch from the second conserved V-encoded cysteine up to the conserved J-encoded phenylalanine. Sequences without an unambiguous match to a single V gene segment were excluded from the earlier analysis of about 600 of the donors. In an earlier analysis of 500 to 750 of the donors, V segments were called functional above 56.7% productive rearrangements and were called segregating when the between-donor standard deviation exceeded 5%. A statistical classification framework was developed to diagnose cytomegalovirus status using the catalog of TCR beta chain sequences. A later analysis assigned V and J genes by comparing TCR nucleotide sequences with IMGT/GENE-DB human TR gene sequences. The TCRdist pipeline was used in a later analysis to assign CDR3 sequences and most-parsimonious VDJ recombination scenarios. A later analysis defined each TCR beta chain by its CDR3 amino acid sequence plus V-gene family, and excluded reads lacking a unique V-gene family. A later analysis removed 550 to 700 highly shared, low-generation-probability nucleotide sequences to deal with suspected cross-contamination and a sequencing artifact. In a later analysis, a clonal expansion index was calculated for each public chain from normalized within-repertoire ranks of inferred template counts. In a later analysis, generation probabilities were computed using a VDJ recombination model fitted to out-of-frame rearrangements, and the results were checked against IGoR. A later analysis scored TCR-TCR, TCR-HLA and TCR-CMV co-occurrence with hypergeometric tests, applying a repertoire-size bias correction to TCR pairs. A later analysis estimated false discovery rates by permuting HLA or CMV assignments 20 times. In a later analysis, co-occurring TCRs were grouped using DBSCAN, and TCRdist sequence similarity was added for clustering within HLA-allele-positive subsets. Repertoires with fewer than 30,000 or more than 120,000 public chains were left out of co-occurrence clustering, as were about five repertoires with anomalous nucleotide sharing. The clones in this table, taken by TCRdb from immuneACCESS, are in-frame only. Not every clone is retained; where verified, under half of the shortfall comes from an unresolved V gene, and the cause of the rest is unknown. The D gene and trimming were derived from the DNA, and the V and J assignments and clone size from that table. The sample has about 160,000 clones on record, 80% to 85% of them singletons. More than 0.75% of the sample is taken by the ten largest.

The cohort was made up of under 800 healthy bone marrow donors. At the time of sampling, every cohort member was nominally healthy, though immune exposures that went unrecorded were likely present. The donor tested CMV seropositive and was one of the 289 seropositive cohort members. Each donor provided a peripheral blood sample, and peripheral blood mononuclear cells were used for TCR beta sequencing. Genomic DNA was extracted from the blood cell samples with the Qiagen DNeasy Blood Extraction Kit. The paper as a whole reports these results and caveats: The only immune exposure information available for the cohort was CMV serostatus. The cohort was sequenced for TCR beta chains only, and without alpha or paired-chain data the features that could be detected were limited. Because HLA typing was missing for some donors at each locus, association tests included only the typed subset. According to a later analysis, most CMV-associated TCR beta chains appeared to be HLA-restricted, and the HLA associations seemed to be driven largely by CMV exposure. An association between a missense DCLRE1C variant and V-gene and J-gene trimming of TCR beta chains was found in a later genetic analysis and replicated in an independent cohort. A further reported finding was that TCR beta sequences accurately predicted the HLA-A and HLA-B alleles for most subjects in the first cohort. The classifier was reported to diagnose cytomegalovirus status with high specificity and sensitivity in both the original cohort and the validation cohort. At a false discovery rate of 0.05, a later analysis linked some 18,000 TCR beta sequences to specific HLA alleles. The study listed 164 TCR beta chains as associated with cytomegalovirus. A later genetic analysis reported fewer N-insertions in productive TCRs among donors in an Asian-associated ancestry cluster than the 666-donor mean. An earlier analysis of 450 to 750 of the donors showed that most TCR beta V segments appeared in productive rearrangements either about 90% or about 30% of the time, which broadly matched IMGT annotations. Linkage disequilibrium might explain the correlated functional status among segregating V segments, but an unknown experimental factor could not be excluded. In a later analysis, TCR association rates were found to vary across HLA loci, with the most associated TCRs seen for DRB1 alleles and the fewest for HLA-C alleles. Several of the top co-occurrence clusters appeared to be linked to parvovirus B19, influenza, CMV and Epstein-Barr virus, according to a later analysis. A cluster of highly shared sequence variants was judged likely to be a technical artifact of the sequencing pipeline. While some public TCRs were present in many individuals, most TCR sequences turned up only very rarely across donors. In vitro tests confirmed that a few of the cytomegalovirus-associated TCR beta chains recognize cytomegalovirus antigens. Presence/absence analyses assumed roughly uniform sequencing depth across donors, an assumption that may not hold. The 87-base-pair reads could not distinguish some IMGT-functional V segments, including TRBV6-2 and TRBV6-3, so those segments were excluded. Compared with equally common non-associated chains, HLA-associated TCR beta chains in a later analysis were more clonally expanded and had lower generation probabilities. According to the authors, the approach could potentially be generalized to other disease states and immunological phenotypes. The earlier analysis of some 560 of the donors excluded approximately 15 rarely observed V segments, including chromosome 9 orphons, because counts were too low. Strong co-occurrence of HLA alleles, especially DR and DQ, made assigning TCR associations to individual alleles difficult.

V is shortened by 0 bases, J by 5 bases, and the region joining them spans 5 bases. Looking up the germline V gene (reference sequence) yields CDR1 GTSNPN and CDR2 SVGIG. The CDR3 has 11 amino acids, counting the end cysteine and phenylalanine. The kept DNA is CDR3 alone, 33 bases in frame from the first base. Sequenced material: PBMCs. The chain joins TRBV30 to TRBJ2-7; the D gene is possibly TRBD2, with 5 bases matching. The sequence derives from a girl under 10 years old in good health and CMV-seropositive. The DNA sequence is as follows: TGTGCCTGGAGTGTCGGGGACGAGCAGTACTTC. This gives the protein CAWSVGDEQYF. Supplemented by the reference TRBV30 and TRBJ2-7 proteins around the CDR3, the complete variable domain is SQTIHQWPATLVQPVGSPLSLECTVEGTSNPNLYWYRQAAGRGLQLLFYSVGIGQISSEVPQNLSASRPQDRQFILSSKKLLLSDSGFYLCAWSVGDEQYFGPGTRLTVT.